The 8 T cell receptor beta chains given below trace back to one sample, sequenced in a study of T cell repertoires in breast cancer. Paired alpha-beta TCRs of CD8+ T cells were analyzed by expanded emulsion RT-PCR. During the second nested PCR, blocking oligonucleotides suppressed genes that were not paired. Each CDR3 protein is one row after TCRdb ran MiXCR on the emulsion pairing reads. Counted here are approximately 37,000 distinct CDR3 sequences, over 40% occurring once; the ten biggest clones make up around three fifths. Sequencing was carried out using CD8+ T cells. The source of these receptors is a pool of human donors with breast cancer or a healthy control (not recorded which).

The CDR3 loop reads CASSQVMNTEAFF. CDR3 bases: TGTGCCAGCAGCCAAGTAATGAACACTGAAGCTTTCTTT. V is TRBV14 and J is TRBJ1-1, with unresolved D. The CDR3 consists of 13 residues. The germline V gene has CDR1 SGHDN and CDR2 FVKESK. Trimming shortened V by 1 base and J by 0 bases, and 3 bases separated the two germline ends.

In this sample, this clonotype turned up a few times. The chain joins TRBV7-2 to TRBJ1-2; D is undetermined. The CDR3 consists of 12 residues. V lost 5 bases to trimming and J lost 4 bases, with 8 bases between them. In germline, CDR1 is SGHTA, CDR2 FQGNSA. CDR3 sequence: CASSDTTYGYTF. Written as DNA, the CDR3 is TGTGCCAGCAGCGATACAACCTATGGCTACACCTTC.

This clonotype occurred a few times. The rearrangement links TRBV5-6 to TRBJ2-5, with 7 bases lining up with TRBD2. CDR1 is SGHDT and CDR2 is YYEEEE in the germline V gene. V was pared by 7 bases and J by 5 bases, with 14 bases of the junction left unmatched. CDR3 length: 15 residues. This chain's CDR3 is CASVRSGEGPETQYF. The CDR3 coding sequence is TGTGCCAGCGTCCGAAGTGGGGAGGGTCCGGAGACCCAGTACTTC. The variable domain in full, completed from reference TRBV5-6 and TRBJ2-5, reads DAGVTQSPTHLIKTRGQQVTLRCSPKSGHDTVSWYQQALGQGPQFIFQYYEEEERQRGNFPDRFSGHQFPNYSSELNVNALLLGDSALYLCASVRSGEGPETQYFGPGTRLLVL.

This clonotype was counted between two and nine times. V is TRBV28 and J is TRBJ2-3, with TRBD2 identical over 7 bases. This CDR3 has 13 amino acids. Germline V gene data show CDR1 as MDHEN and CDR2 as SYDVKM. The V segment lost 8 bases and the J segment 2 bases; nucleotides outside the gene matches: 4. CDR3 sequence: CASWGGNTDTQYF. The CDR3 DNA is TGTGCCAGCTGGGGGGGGAACACAGATACGCAGTATTTT.

J is TRBJ2-1 and V is TRBV7-9, with 11 bases aligning to TRBD1. The germline V gene encodes CDR1 SEHNR and CDR2 FQNEAQ (reference sequence). The CDR3 spans 15 residues. V dropped 4 bases and J dropped 7; count of bases not matched to a gene: 6. The CDR3 here is CASSSGTGGWNEQFF. CDR3 sequence (DNA): TGTGCCAGCAGCTCGGGGACAGGGGGATGGAATGAGCAGTTCTTC.

For this clonotype: A read error may account for a junction end that differs from germline. The chain employs TRBV25-1 and TRBJ2-1, with D possibly matching TRBD2 (5 bases). CDR3 length equals 20 residues. CDR1 is MGHDK, CDR2 SYGVNS, per germline. CDR3 in DNA: TGCGCCAGCAAAGAGTCGTCAACCGAACTACAGCGGAAGTCCTACAATGAGCAGTTCTTC. It yields the protein CASKESSTELQRKSYNEQFF.

In regard to this clonotype: This may come from a read error, since a much larger clone is one base off. This rearrangement joins TRBV28 to TRBJ2-1; 8 bases are shared with TRBD2. The germline V gene has CDR1 MDHEN and CDR2 SYDVKM. CDR3 size: 16 residues. CDR3 sequence reads: CASSFQRESSYNEQLF. CDR3 DNA sequence: TGTGCCAGCAGTTTCCAGCGGGAGAGCTCCTACAATGAGCAGCTCTTC.

Regarding this clonotype: A read error may produce the germline difference seen at one junction end. The chain carries TRBV30 and TRBJ2-7; TRBD1 or TRBD2 may be the D gene (5 bases each). Germline V gene lookup returns CDR1 GTSNPN and CDR2 SVGIG (reference sequence). The CDR3 has 13 residues. The CDR3 coding sequence is TGTGCCCGGAGTGTATATCGGGGCTACGGGCAGTACTTC. It yields the protein CARSVYRGYGQYF.